These 25 T cell receptor beta chains were sequenced from one sample in a study of metastatic and nonmetastatic thyroid tumors. Every patient underwent thyroid surgery untreated. MiXCR reprocessed the PCR reads for TCRdb. The table shows approximately 70,000 clones, with roughly 18% occurring only once. The specimen sequenced was blood. Receptors originate from a female donor with papillary thyroid cancer or a benign thyroid nodule (not recorded which). Some clones in this sample may be carry-over from other donors' samples.

V is TRBV5-1 and J is TRBJ2-7; 8 bases align to TRBD1. After removal of 4 bases from V and 5 bases from J, the junction contained 2 bases not matched to a gene. The CDR3 consists of 12 residues. Germline V CDR1 and CDR2: SGHRS, YFSETQ. The CDR3 here is CASSLQGDEQYF. The CDR3 DNA is TGCGCCAGCAGCCTACAGGGGGACGAGCAGTACTTC.

The table lists this clone with many counts. This chain connects TRBV3-1 to TRBJ2-7, with 11 bases lining up with TRBD2. Germline trimming cut 5 bases from V and 6 bases from J; bases unmatched to any gene: 9. The length of the CDR3 is 15 residues. The germline gives CDR1 LGHDT, CDR2 YNNKEL (reference sequence). The CDR3 protein is CASSKIAGGQGEQYF. The CDR3 region has the DNA TGTGCCAGCAGCAAAATAGCGGGAGGGCAGGGCGAGCAGTACTTC.

The gene calls are TRBV30 and TRBJ2-7, with unresolved D. The CDR3 runs to 11 residues. Trimming cost V 0 bases and J 7 bases, with 7 bases left between them. Germline V gene data show CDR1 as GTSNPN and CDR2 as SVGIG (reference sequence). CDR3 loop: CAWSVLWEQYF. The CDR3 DNA sequence: TGTGCCTGGAGTGTATTGTGGGAGCAGTACTTC. The variable domain in full, with the rest retrieved from reference TRBV30 and TRBJ2-7, is SQTIHQWPATLVQPVGSPLSLECTVEGTSNPNLYWYRQAAGRGLQLLFYSVGIGQISSEVPQNLSASRPQDRQFILSSKKLLLSDSGFYLCAWSVLWEQYFGPGTRLTVT.

This clone showed up many times. The CDR3 region has the DNA TGCAGTGCTAGGACTCGTTTAAATCAGCCCCAGCATTTT. This gives the protein CSARTRLNQPQHF. This chain connects TRBV20-1 to TRBJ1-5, with D unresolved. In germline, CDR1 is DFQATT, CDR2 SNEGSKA (reference sequence). The V gene lost 3 bases and the J gene lost 4 bases, with 10 bases spanning the gap. This CDR3 region has 13 residues.

This clone appeared many times. The rearrangement uses TRBV2 and TRBJ2-2; 16 bases agree with TRBD2. The CDR3 covers 15 residues. The J segment lost 7 bases and the V segment lost 6 bases, leaving 2 bases of the junction unmatched. CDR1 SNHLY and CDR2 FYNNEI come from the germline V gene. The CDR3 coding sequence is TGTGCCAGCAGGGGACTAGCGGGAGGGAACGGGGAGCTGTTTTTT. It yields the protein CASRGLAGGNGELFF.

This clone appeared a single time. The V call is TRBV7-9, the J call TRBJ2-7; 8 bases agree with TRBD2. The length of the CDR3 is 14 residues. V lost 8 bases and J lost 1; bases outside the gene matches: 7. The V gene's germline CDR1 is SEHNR and CDR2 FQNEAQ (reference sequence). In DNA form, the CDR3 reads TGTGCCAGCCCCCCCCAGCGGGAGTCCTACGAGCAGTACTTC. This encodes CASPPQRESYEQYF.

For this clone: This may be a read error: a much more frequent sequence differs by one nucleotide. This chain uses TRBV29-1 with TRBJ2-7; a weak D match, TRBD1 (5 bases). CDR1 SQVTM and CDR2 ANQGSEA come from the germline V gene. V was trimmed by 5 bases and J by 5 bases, leaving 16 bases between them. CDR3 length equals 13 residues. Here the CDR3 DNA reads TGCAGCGTTTACCCAGGGCATCGGAACGAGCAGTACTTC. Its protein product is CSVYPGHRNEQYF.

The rearrangement joins TRBV12-3 or TRBV12-4 to TRBJ2-7, with unresolved D. CDR3 length equals 14 residues. V was shortened by 6 bases and J by 3 bases, with 15 bases between the two germline ends. CDR3 amino acids: CASSRPGSSYEQYF. The CDR3 nucleotides are TGTGCCAGCAGCAGACCCGGGTCCAGCTACGAGCAGTACTTC.

This clone was counted once. CDR3 coding DNA: TGCAGTGCTCCCAACTACAAAAAAAGGGACATTCAGTACTTC. It encodes CSAPNYKKRDIQYF. The rearrangement joins TRBV20-1 to TRBJ2-4; D is unresolved. Per the germline V gene, CDR1 is DFQATT and CDR2 is SNEGSKA (reference sequence). V was clipped by 5 bases and J by 8 bases, with 19 bases between them. CDR3 size: 14 residues.

This clone was observed a few times. This rearrangement joins TRBV28 to TRBJ1-1, with TRBD1 matching over 8 bases. The CDR3 runs 15 residues. CDR1 and CDR2 from the germline V gene are MDHEN and SYDVKM. The ends lost 10 bases at V and 4 bases at J; junction bases unmatched: 14. As DNA, the CDR3 is TGTGCCATCAGGGGTGCAGGGGGCCCGGCCACTGAAGCTTTCTTT. It is translated as CAIRGAGGPATEAFF.

In its sample, this clone was seen many times. The chain uses TRBV19 and TRBJ1-1; possible D gene TRBD1, 6 bases. The germline V gene has CDR1 LNHDA and CDR2 SQIVND (reference sequence). There are 15 residues in the CDR3. V lost 3 bases to trimming and J lost 5 bases, with 16 bases between them. As DNA, the CDR3 is TGTGCCAGTAGTATGAATGGACAGATTCGGACTGAAGCTTTCTTT. Its protein product is CASSMNGQIRTEAFF.

At least ten counts were recorded for this clone. The CDR3 loop is CSARFPQEVAGYTF. CDR3 DNA sequence: TGCAGTGCTAGATTCCCACAGGAGGTAGCTGGCTACACCTTC. V and J are TRBV20-1 and TRBJ1-2, with TRBD1 as a possible D gene (5 bases). Trimming pared 2 bases from V and 7 bases from J, leaving 17 bases between. This CDR3 spans 14 amino acids. CDR1 is DFQATT and CDR2 is SNEGSKA in the germline V gene (reference sequence).

This clone was counted ten times or more. The chain links TRBV9 to TRBJ2-1, with 9 bases matching TRBD1. With V trimmed by 4 bases and J by 1 base, 3 bases remained unmatched. Germline assignment: CDR1 SGDLS and CDR2 YYNGEE. The CDR3 is made up of 15 amino acids. The CDR3 sequence is CASSQDRGSYNEQFF. In DNA, the CDR3 is TGTGCCAGCAGCCAGGACAGGGGTTCCTACAATGAGCAGTTCTTC.

At least ten counts were recorded for this clone. The rearrangement joins TRBV4-1 to TRBJ2-7, with D maybe TRBD1 (6 bases). Germline CDR1 and CDR2: MGHRA and YSYEKL. The CDR3 has 15 amino acids. Trimming stripped 2 bases from V and 0 bases from J, with 11 bases between. DNA for the CDR3: TGCGCCAGCAGCCAAAACAGGGATCCCTCCTACGAGCAGTACTTC. It is translated as CASSQNRDPSYEQYF.

This clone was counted between two and nine times. This chain joins TRBV19 and TRBJ2-7; D is perhaps TRBD2 (6 bases). CDR3 length: 13 residues. The germline gives CDR1 LNHDA, CDR2 SQIVND (reference sequence). V lost 9 bases and J 4 bases, leaving 16 bases between the germline ends. Written as DNA, the CDR3 is TGTGCCAGAGTAGCGCGGGACCGTTACGAGCAGTACTTC. Translation gives CARVARDRYEQYF.

This clone was counted ten times or more. The chain carries TRBV27 and TRBJ1-2; D unresolved. CDR1 MNHEY and CDR2 SMNVEV come from the germline V gene (reference sequence). The CDR3 contains 15 residues. The germline V and J ends were trimmed by 6 bases and 4 bases, with 18 bases remaining between them. Here the CDR3 DNA reads TGTGCCAGCAGGCCGTGGACGGATTCCAGCTATGGCTACACCTTC. This sequence encodes CASRPWTDSSYGYTF.

There are many counts of this clone. The rearrangement joins TRBV20-1 to TRBJ1-1; D is ambiguous. CDR3 length: 14 residues. From germline, CDR1 is DFQATT and CDR2 SNEGSKA (reference sequence). V was cut by 0 bases and J by 3 bases, with 11 bases left in between. The CDR3 DNA is TGCAGTGCTAGAGATCCTCAGGATTACACTGAAGCTTTCTTT. Amino acid sequence: CSARDPQDYTEAFF.

This clone was observed at least ten times. The J gene is TRBJ1-1, the V gene TRBV3-1; a possible D gene is TRBD1 (5 bases). The germline V gene has CDR1 LGHDT and CDR2 YNNKEL (reference sequence). The CDR3 has 14 amino acids. V lost 5 bases and J lost 3, with 13 bases in between. The CDR3 coding sequence is TGTGCCAGCAGCTCAGAAGGAGGGGACACTGAAGCTTTCTTT. Amino acids: CASSSEGGDTEAFF.

The sample holds many counts of this clone. The chain is built from TRBV5-1 and TRBJ2-7, with 10 nucleotides matching TRBD1. This CDR3 has 15 amino acids. With V trimmed by 0 bases and J by 3 bases, 3 bases remained unmatched. Per germline, CDR1 SGHRS and CDR2 YFSETQ. The CDR3 coding sequence is TGCGCCAGCAGCTTGGAGGGACAGGGGTTCTACGAGCAGTACTTC. Amino acid sequence: CASSLEGQGFYEQYF.

This clone was seen ten or more times. The chain joins TRBV27 to TRBJ2-2; a weak D match, TRBD2 (6 bases). The CDR3 runs 17 residues. Trimming took 0 bases from V and 4 from J, leaving 15 bases between them. CDR1 is MNHEY and CDR2 is SMNVEV in the germline V gene (reference sequence). The CDR3, as DNA: TGTGCCAGCAGTTTATCGCGGGGCCCCCGGCGCACCGGGGAGCTGTTTTTT. It specifies CASSLSRGPRRTGELFF.

This clone was recorded at least ten times. The V and J genes are TRBV6-1 and TRBJ2-3; D might be TRBD1 (6 bases). The V end lost 2 bases, the J end lost 5 bases, and 14 bases lay between the germline ends. The CDR3 runs to 15 residues. Looked up from germline, CDR1 is MNHNS and CDR2 is SASEGT. CDR3 sequence reads: CASSEWGQGEDTQYF. CDR3 DNA sequence: TGTGCCAGCAGTGAATGGGGACAAGGTGAAGATACGCAGTATTTT.

This clone was recorded many times. This chain joins TRBV6-1 and TRBJ2-1, with D perhaps matching TRBD2 (5 bases). Germline CDR1 reads MNHNS; CDR2 reads SASEGT. Trimming pared 5 bases from V and 9 bases from J, leaving 14 bases between. This CDR3 has 13 residues. CDR3 residues: CASSKTPSTEQFF. CDR3 bases: TGTGCCAGCAGTAAGACCCCTAGCACTGAGCAGTTCTTC.

This clone was seen many times. The rearrangement joins TRBV5-4 to TRBJ2-2; no reliable D call. In germline, CDR1 is SGHNT, CDR2 YYREEE (reference sequence). The CDR3 totals 15 residues. V lost 2 bases, J lost 3 bases, and 11 bases lay in between. The CDR3, as DNA: TGTGCCAGCAGCTTTCAGTCGACATACACCGGGGAGCTGTTTTTT. Protein: CASSFQSTYTGELFF.

Of note for this clone: One end of the junction fails to match germline, which may point to a read error. In the same sample, other DNA sequences code for this CDR3. The chain uses TRBV30 and TRBJ1-4; maybe TRBD1 (6 bases). The CDR3 is 14 amino acids. Germline-derived CDR1 and CDR2 are GTSNPN and SVGIG (reference sequence). The CDR3 region has the DNA TGTGCCTGGCGGGACACGTCAACCAATGAAAAACTGTTTTTT. This codes for CAWRDTSTNEKLFF.

This clone was recorded at least ten times. This may come from a read error, since a much larger clone is one base off. Since no conserved phenylalanine or tryptophan closes the CDR3, a read error is the likely cause. The rearrangement joins TRBV3-1 to TRBJ2-2; D remains unclear. This CDR3 is 12 amino acids long. Germline lookup yields CDR1 LGHDT and CDR2 YNNKEL (reference sequence). The ends were cut back, 3 bases at V and 8 bases at J, with 7 bases in the middle. DNA of the CDR3: TGTGCCAGCAGCCATTTCAGAGGGGAGCTGTTTCTT. Encoded protein: CASSHFRGELFL.